Below are 17 T cell receptor beta chains sequenced from a single sample in a study of siplizumab effects on memory and regulatory T cells (dated by TCRdb to about 2019). Libraries were prepared through the immunoSEQ multiplex PCR assay. The table comes from immuneACCESS by way of TCRdb, which keeps in-frame sequences with V and J called. Part of the clones is missing from these tables; in studies checked, under half for an unresolved V gene and the rest for unknown reasons. Across this sample there are over 100,000 clones, with roughly nine tenths seen only once. The biggest ten clones account for approximately 1.2% of the sample. The source material was CD4+ T cells sorted from blood. Receptors originate from a human donor in good health.

The rearrangement joins TRBV28 to TRBJ2-7; TRBD2 is a possible D gene (6 bases). CDR1 is MDHEN and CDR2 is SYDVKM in the germline V gene. This CDR3 comprises 15 residues. Trimming removed 7 bases from V and 2 bases from J, with 18 bases in between. The CDR3 DNA reads as TGTGCCAGCAATCTACGGGGGATTCATCCCTACGAGCAGTACTTC. Encoded protein: CASNLRGIHPYEQYF.

The chain recombines TRBV27 with TRBJ2-1, with TRBD2 matching 11 bases. The CDR3 covers 14 residues. Looked up from germline, CDR1 is MNHEY and CDR2 is SMNVEV (reference sequence). V lost 5 bases and J lost 9; bases outside the gene matches: 6. In DNA, the CDR3 is TGTGCCAGCAGTCCTCGACTAGCGGGAATTGAGCAGTTCTTC. This encodes CASSPRLAGIEQFF.

Only one count was recorded for this clone. CDR3 residues: CASSSRPGTGGRDTQYF. In DNA, the CDR3 is TGTGCCAGCAGCTCCCGACCCGGGACAGGGGGCCGAGATACGCAGTATTTT. The J gene is TRBJ2-3, the V gene TRBV7-9; TRBD1 aligns across 12 bases. The CDR3 loop spans 17 amino acids. The V and J ends lost 4 bases and 5 bases, in that order; junction bases with no gene match: 10. CDR1 SEHNR and CDR2 FQNEAQ come from the germline V gene (reference sequence).

The rearrangement joins TRBV5-1 to TRBJ1-1, with 7 positions matching TRBD1. V shed 9 bases, J shed 3 bases, and the junction held 11 bases outside the gene matches. CDR1 is SGHRS, CDR2 YFSETQ, per germline. The CDR3 has 14 residues. The DNA of the CDR3 is TGCGCCACCTACACAGGGGATGGGGACACTGAAGCTTTCTTT. This encodes CATYTGDGDTEAFF.

This chain's CDR3 is CASTTTELQAFF. The CDR3 bases are TGTGCCAGCACCACGACAGAGCTTCAGGCTTTCTTT. The rearrangement links TRBV28 to TRBJ1-1, with a weak D call TRBD1 (5 bases). Germline CDR1 is MDHEN and CDR2 is SYDVKM. The length of the CDR3 is 12 residues. V was shortened by 7 bases and J by 11 bases, with 17 bases between the two germline ends.

This clone is a singleton in its sample. The chain has TRBV5-1 and TRBJ2-6, with unresolved D. This CDR3 has 15 amino acids. Trimming removed 0 bases at V and 1 base at J, with 5 bases between. The V gene's germline CDR1 is SGHRS and CDR2 YFSETQ. The CDR3: CASSLVESGANVLTF. The CDR3 DNA is TGCGCCAGCAGCTTGGTGGAGTCTGGGGCCAACGTCCTGACTTTC.

The rearrangement joins TRBV28 to TRBJ2-7; D remains unclear. Trimming pared 6 bases from V and 4 bases from J, leaving 10 bases between. CDR1 MDHEN and CDR2 SYDVKM come from the germline V gene. The CDR3 spans 12 residues. The CDR3 coding sequence is TGTGCCAGCAGCGTATTGGGGTACGAGCAGTACTTC. Amino acid sequence: CASSVLGYEQYF.

The CDR3 sequence is CASSSRSGGSIRYNEQFF. CDR3 DNA sequence: TGTGCCAGCAGTTCCCGGTCGGGCGGGAGTATAAGGTACAATGAGCAGTTCTTC. The V and J genes are TRBV28 and TRBJ2-1; 7 bases are a match to TRBD2. The CDR3 sequence is 18 residues long. From germline, CDR1 is MDHEN and CDR2 SYDVKM. The V segment lost 4 bases and the J segment 4 bases; nucleotides outside the gene matches: 16.

The V and J genes are TRBV18 and TRBJ2-7; 15 bases are shared with TRBD2. This CDR3 has 16 amino acids. V shed 4 bases, J shed 7 bases, and the junction held 8 bases outside the gene matches. Germline loops: CDR1 KGHSH, CDR2 LQKENI. CDR3 sequence: CASSRTSGRAGGEQYF. CDR3 DNA: TGTGCCAGCTCACGGACTAGCGGGAGGGCCGGGGGGGAGCAGTACTTC.

The chain uses TRBV9 and TRBJ2-1; 7 bases are shared with TRBD1. This CDR3 contains 18 residues. The V and J ends lost 0 bases and 0 bases, in that order; junction bases with no gene match: 9. Germline loops: CDR1 SGDLS, CDR2 YYNGEE. CDR3 bases: TGTGCCAGCAGCGTAGCTCGGGGACAGCGGTACTCCTACAATGAGCAGTTCTTC. Its translation is CASSVARGQRYSYNEQFF. The full variable domain, with the rest looked up from reference TRBV9 and TRBJ2-1, is DSGVTQTPKHLITATGQRVTLRCSPRSGDLSVYWYQQSLDQGLQFLIQYYNGEERAKGNILERFSAQQFPDLHSELNLSSLELGDSALYFCASSVARGQRYSYNEQFFGPGTRLTVL.

The chain carries TRBV1 and TRBJ1-5. TRBV1 is described as a pseudogene. This CDR3 has 18 residues. CDR3 in amino acids: CTSSQGRPQGYSNQPQHF. CDR3 DNA: TGCACCAGCAGCCAAGGCAGACCGCAAGGCTATAGCAATCAGCCCCAGCATTTT.

The rearrangement links TRBV30 to TRBJ2-1; the D gene is possibly TRBD1 (6 bases). Trimming cost V 3 bases and J 2 bases, with 11 bases left between them. From germline, CDR1 is GTSNPN and CDR2 SVGIG (reference sequence). The CDR3 is made up of 14 amino acids. DNA of the CDR3: TGTGCCTGGAGAGGGTACAGGGCCTACAATGAGCAGTTCTTC. Its protein is CAWRGYRAYNEQFF.

The chain carries TRBV30 and TRBJ1-1; D call uncertain. V lost 4 bases, J lost 3 bases, and 12 bases lay in between. CDR3 length: 13 residues. Germline loops: CDR1 GTSNPN, CDR2 SVGIG (reference sequence). CDR3 nucleotide sequence: TGTGCCTGGAATGAGATCCTTGACACTGAAGCTTTCTTT. Amino acid sequence: CAWNEILDTEAFF.

The chain carries TRBV7-9 and TRBJ2-5; D ambiguous. The germline gives CDR1 SEHNR, CDR2 FQNEAQ (reference sequence). Trimming pared 1 base from V and 5 bases from J, leaving 8 bases between. The CDR3 is 13 amino acids. As DNA, the CDR3 is TGTGCCAGCAGCTTAGATTTCTCGGAGACCCAGTACTTC. Encoded protein: CASSLDFSETQYF.

The chain has TRBV11-2 and TRBJ1-1; no clear D. Between the trimmed V and J ends, which lost 2 bases and 2 bases, there was a span of 15 bases. This CDR3 region has 16 residues. The V gene's germline CDR1 is SGHAT and CDR2 FQNNGV. The CDR3 region is CASSLYADGTNTEAFF. The CDR3 DNA follows: TGTGCCAGCAGCTTATATGCGGACGGCACTAACACTGAAGCTTTCTTT.

The V gene is TRBV28, the J gene TRBJ1-1; tentative D call: TRBD1 (5 bases). This CDR3 spans 16 amino acids. Germline CDR1 and CDR2: MDHEN and SYDVKM. The V end lost 8 bases, the J end lost 5 bases, and 24 bases lay between the germline ends. In nucleotides, the CDR3 is TGTGCCAGCGTACCGACTCAGGGCCAGGGAGATACTGAAGCTTTCTTT. Its translation: CASVPTQGQGDTEAFF.

A note on this clone: Other DNA sequences in the sample encode the same CDR3. The chain employs TRBV27 and TRBJ1-1; 10 bases line up with TRBD1. This CDR3 comprises 16 residues. The V gene end was trimmed by 7 bases and the J gene end by 3 bases; junction bases not matched to a gene: 11. The V gene's germline CDR1 is MNHEY and CDR2 SMNVEV (reference sequence). CDR3 in DNA: TGTGCCAGCACACACCTGCGGACAGGGGGTTACACTGAAGCTTTCTTT. Protein product: CASTHLRTGGYTEAFF.